This passage covers 24 T cell receptor beta chains from one sample sequenced in a study of regulatory T cells in long-lasting Graves disease. Investigators prepared the TCR beta libraries by applying iRepertoire HTBI primers and Arm-PCR of CDR3 regions. TCRdb re-called the multiplex PCR reads with MiXCR, one entry per CDR3 protein. The repertoire consists of 350,000 to 550,000 distinct CDR3 sequences, with about 15% occurring once and the leading ten covering roughly a sixth. As to time point: newly diagnosed GD, antithyroid drugs for less than 3 months. Extracted RNA from PBMCs served as the source of the TCR library. These data were likewise used in another study, on T cells in Graves' hyperthyroidism and ophthalmopathy.

The sample was peripheral blood mononuclear cells (PBMCs), taken at new diagnosis, from a patient treated with antithyroid drugs. These receptors all stem from a woman in her thirties with Graves disease.

This clonotype was seen repeatedly, ten times or more. The CDR3 sequence is CASSLAAGILTEAFF. The CDR3 nucleotides read TGCGCCAGCAGCTTGGCCGCTGGAATACTCACTGAAGCTTTCTTT. The V gene is TRBV5-1, the J gene TRBJ1-1; D gene ambiguous. This CDR3 is 15 amino acids long. CDR1 SGHRS and CDR2 YFSETQ come from the germline V gene. Trimming took off 0 bases at V and 4 bases at J, with 13 bases between the two ends.

This clonotype was observed at least ten times. The J gene is TRBJ1-2, the V gene TRBV6-5; no firm D call. Germline assignment: CDR1 MNHEY and CDR2 SVGAGI. V was trimmed by 2 bases and J by 2 bases, leaving 9 bases between them. The CDR3 has 14 amino acids. The CDR3 protein is CASSYDTRNYGYTF. CDR3 bases: TGTGCCAGCAGTTACGACACCCGGAACTATGGCTACACCTTC.

This clonotype was seen repeatedly, ten times or more. The chain employs TRBV9 and TRBJ2-7; perhaps TRBD2 as D (5 bases). Germline loops: CDR1 SGDLS, CDR2 YYNGEE. Trimming took off 7 bases at V and 1 base at J, with 12 bases between the two ends. The CDR3 sequence is 13 residues long. For the CDR3, the DNA is TGTGCCAGCTCCCTGAGGGAATCCTACGAGCAGTACTTC. Its protein is CASSLRESYEQYF. Supplemented by reference TRBV9 and TRBJ2-7, the full variable domain reads DSGVTQTPKHLITATGQRVTLRCSPRSGDLSVYWYQQSLDQGLQFLIQYYNGEERAKGNILERFSAQQFPDLHSELNLSSLELGDSALYFCASSLRESYEQYFGPGTRLTVT.

This clonotype was observed many times. In nucleotides, the CDR3 is TGTGCCAGCAGCCAAGATGTAGGCAGGGGAGGATCCTACAATGAGCAGTTCTTC. Residues: CASSQDVGRGGSYNEQFF. The rearrangement uses TRBV3-1 and TRBJ2-1; D possibly matches TRBD1 or TRBD2 (6 bases each). The CDR3 extends over 18 amino acids. The V gene's germline CDR1 is LGHDT and CDR2 YNNKEL (reference sequence). The ends were cut back, 0 bases at V and 1 base at J, with 16 bases in the middle.

The V call is TRBV3-1, the J call TRBJ1-2; D is unclear. The germline V gene has CDR1 LGHDT and CDR2 YNNKEL (reference sequence). The V end lost 7 bases, the J end lost 1 base, and 13 bases lay between the germline ends. This CDR3 is built from 14 residues. The CDR3 sequence: CASTEGWSNYGYTF. The CDR3 nucleotides are TGTGCCAGCACAGAGGGATGGAGTAACTATGGCTACACCTTC.

This clonotype was seen repeatedly, ten times or more. V usage is TRBV11-2 and J usage is TRBJ2-3; perhaps TRBD2 as D (5 bases). CDR1 and CDR2 (germline): SGHAT, FQNNGV. This CDR3 region has 15 residues. V was cut by 5 bases and J by 2 bases, with 14 bases left in between. The CDR3 loop reads CASSTYLGNTDTQYF. In nucleotides, the CDR3 is TGTGCCAGCAGCACATACCTCGGGAACACAGATACGCAGTATTTT.

This clonotype has a count of ten or more. The chain has TRBV29-1 and TRBJ2-7, with 11 bases fitting TRBD2. Germline V gives CDR1 SQVTM, CDR2 ANQGSEA. This CDR3 comprises 15 residues. The J segment lost 2 bases and the V segment lost 2 bases, leaving 5 bases of the junction unmatched. CDR3 coding DNA: TGCAGCGTTGAATCAGGGACTAGCGGTACCTACGAGCAGTACTTC. This sequence encodes CSVESGTSGTYEQYF.

This clonotype was seen at least ten times. V and J are TRBV6-1 and TRBJ1-1; 7 bases map to TRBD1. The CDR3 has 13 amino acids. Germline values: CDR1 MNHNS, CDR2 SASEGT. V dropped 5 bases and J dropped 8; count of bases not matched to a gene: 8. CDR3 DNA: TGTGCCAGCAGTCTACCTGGGACAGACGAAGCTTTCTTT. It yields the protein CASSLPGTDEAFF.

About this clonotype itself: One base away lies a much larger clone, so this may be a sequencing read error. The chain has TRBV12-3 or TRBV12-4 and TRBJ1-2; tentative D call: TRBD1 (6 bases). The CDR3 loop spans 13 amino acids. Trimming stripped 7 bases from V and 8 bases from J, with 17 bases between. The CDR3 reads CASTPIRDIGYTF. CDR3 nucleotide sequence: TGTGCCAGCACCCCTATCCGGGACATCGGCTACACCTTC.

The chain links TRBV9 to TRBJ2-3; D remains ambiguous. Between the trimmed V and J ends, which lost 0 bases and 5 bases, there was a span of 7 bases. Germline V gene sequence: CDR1 SGDLS, CDR2 YYNGEE. The CDR3 is 13 residues long. The CDR3 DNA follows: TGTGCCAGCAGCGTAGCTTTACGAGATACGCAGTATTTT. Translated: CASSVALRDTQYF.

This chain links TRBV12-5 with TRBJ1-6, with TRBD1 as a possible D gene (5 bases). Germline CDR1 is LGHNT and CDR2 is FRNRAP. V was pared by 2 bases and J by 3 bases, with 5 bases between. The CDR3 contains 14 residues. CDR3 in DNA: TGTGCTAGTGGTTTGACAGGCTATAATTCACCCCTCCACTTT. This encodes CASGLTGYNSPLHF. Combining the CDR3 with reference TRBV12-5 and TRBJ1-6 gives the whole variable domain DARVTQTPRHKVTEMGQEVTMRCQPILGHNTVFWYRQTMMQGLELLAYFRNRAPLDDSGMPKDRFSAEMPDATLATLKIQPSEPRDSAVYFCASGLTGYNSPLHFGNGTRLTVT.

This clonotype was seen ten or more times. The chain carries TRBV3-1 and TRBJ1-1; D is unresolved. This CDR3 has 14 residues. Between the trimmed V and J ends, which lost 0 bases and 4 bases, there was a span of 9 bases. Per germline, CDR1 LGHDT and CDR2 YNNKEL (reference sequence). As DNA, the CDR3 is TGTGCCAGCAGCCAAGACAGAGCTGGCACTGAAGCTTTCTTT. Protein product: CASSQDRAGTEAFF.

This clonotype was counted many times. This chain uses TRBV28 with TRBJ2-7, with a possible D match to TRBD2 (6 bases). The CDR3 is made up of 16 amino acids. The V and J ends lost 4 bases and 0 bases respectively, with 16 bases between them. Germline CDR1 MDHEN, CDR2 SYDVKM. CDR3 sequence reads: CASSSPSGTPSYEQYF. CDR3 DNA: TGTGCCAGCAGTTCACCCTCGGGGACTCCCTCCTACGAGCAGTACTTC.

This clonotype was seen a handful of times. The chain links TRBV4-1 to TRBJ2-3; either TRBD1 or TRBD2 may fit D (5 bases each). The assigned J gene may be wrong: the sequence end matches TRBJ2-5 better. CDR3 length: 16 amino acids. Germline CDR1 MGHRA, CDR2 YSYEKL. CDR3 DNA: TGCGCCAGCAGCCAAGTAGGTCGGCTCACGGGGCAGACCCAGTACTTC. Its translation: CASSQVGRLTGQTQYF.

This clonotype was recorded at least ten times. DNA for the CDR3: TGTGCCAGTAGTATAGACGGACTAGCGGGGGAAGGACACACCTACAATGAGCAGTTCTTC. Encoded protein: CASSIDGLAGEGHTYNEQFF. This chain joins TRBV19 and TRBJ2-1; 13 bases map to TRBD2. The CDR3 has 20 residues. V trimming: 0 bases; J trimming: 2 bases; junction bases outside the gene matches: 10. CDR1 and CDR2 (germline): LNHDA, SQIVND (reference sequence).

The table lists this clonotype with a few counts. V is TRBV7-6 and J is TRBJ2-7; tentative D call: TRBD1 (6 bases). The CDR3 consists of 18 residues. Germline V lookup: CDR1 SGHVS, CDR2 FNYEAQ. Trimming stripped 5 bases from V and 0 bases from J, with 23 bases between. The CDR3 spells CASSTQNGQSSSSYEQYF. The DNA for the CDR3 is TGTGCCAGCAGCACTCAAAACGGACAGTCAAGCAGCTCCTACGAGCAGTACTTC.

This clonotype was seen ten or more times. The chain is built from TRBV11-2 and TRBJ2-7, with a possible D match to TRBD2 (5 bases). The CDR3 has 15 amino acids. Germline V gene data show CDR1 as SGHAT and CDR2 as FQNNGV. Trimming removed 5 bases at V and 5 bases at J, with 19 bases between. The CDR3 reads CASSPSGGGWNEQYF. CDR3 nucleotide sequence: TGTGCCAGCAGCCCCTCCGGTGGCGGGTGGAACGAGCAGTACTTC.

There are many counts of this clonotype. The rearrangement joins TRBV12-3 or TRBV12-4 to TRBJ1-2, with TRBD1 matching 10 bases. The junction had 4 bases not matched to a gene; V was cut back by 3 bases and J by 3 bases. This CDR3 region has 15 residues. Here the CDR3 reads CASSFGTGDHYGYTF. In nucleotides, the CDR3 is TGTGCCAGCAGTTTCGGGACAGGGGATCACTATGGCTACACCTTC.

The V gene is TRBV6-1, the J gene TRBJ2-2; possibly TRBD1 or TRBD2 for D (6 bases each). The V and J ends lost 2 bases and 4 bases respectively, with 14 bases between them. The germline gives CDR1 MNHNS, CDR2 SASEGT. The CDR3 length is 16 residues. In DNA form, the CDR3 reads TGTGCCAGCAGTGAATTTGAGGGGGGCGGCACCGGGGAGCTGTTTTTT. It translates to CASSEFEGGGTGELFF.

V is TRBV2 and J is TRBJ1-2; D remains ambiguous. CDR1 SNHLY and CDR2 FYNNEI come from the germline V gene. V dropped 6 bases and J dropped 4 bases, with 12 bases sitting between them. The CDR3 is 13 residues long. For the CDR3, the DNA is TGTGCCAGCAGGCCGGACTCCTTCTATGGCTACACCTTC. It specifies CASRPDSFYGYTF.

This clonotype appeared many times. The V gene is TRBV29-1, the J gene TRBJ2-7; the D gene is possibly TRBD2 (5 bases). Germline loops: CDR1 SQVTM, CDR2 ANQGSEA. The germline V and J ends were trimmed by 6 bases and 2 bases, with 14 bases remaining between them. This CDR3 is built from 13 residues. The CDR3 sequence: CSVVDPRAYEQYF. The CDR3 DNA reads TGCAGCGTCGTAGATCCGAGGGCCTACGAGCAGTACTTC.

The chain joins TRBV6-5 to TRBJ2-1; TRBD1 agrees at 8 bases. There are 16 residues in the CDR3. The V gene's germline CDR1 is MNHEY and CDR2 SVGAGI. Trimming at V came to 3 bases and at J to 8 bases, leaving 12 bases not matched to a gene. The CDR3 spells CASSYTGTGLFDEQFF. DNA of the CDR3: TGTGCCAGCAGTTATACCGGGACAGGTTTGTTCGATGAGCAGTTCTTC.

As regards this clonotype: One base away lies a much larger clone, so this may be a sequencing read error. This chain links TRBV30 with TRBJ1-3, with 9 bases lining up with TRBD1. The CDR3 contains 12 residues. With 8 bases clipped from V and 7 bases from J, the junction kept 6 bases outside the gene matches. Germline V gives CDR1 GTSNPN, CDR2 SVGIG (reference sequence). Written as DNA, the CDR3 is TGTGCCCGGGACAGGGCCCGGAACACCATATATTTT. Amino acids: CARDRARNTIYF.

In its sample, this clonotype was seen many times. The rearrangement links TRBV20-1 to TRBJ2-7; 13 bases line up with TRBD2. The V and J ends lost 5 bases and 4 bases, in that order; junction bases with no gene match: 2. Germline CDR1 DFQATT, CDR2 SNEGSKA (reference sequence). The CDR3 has 13 amino acids. CDR3: CSAWTSGSYEQYF. The CDR3 coding sequence is TGCAGTGCTTGGACTAGCGGGAGTTACGAGCAGTACTTC.